Listed below are T cell receptor beta chains from one sample, sequenced in a study of graft-versus-host responses after intestinal transplantation. The antigens for these receptors are not known. Repertoires were generated with immunoSEQ multiplex PCR, while TCRdb's copy carries only in-frame clones and drops some. The sample lists 40,000 to 45,000 clones, approximately 96% occurring once. Sample: unstimulated CD8+ T cells sorted from spleen or lymph node cells, taken before transplant. All receptors come from a human donor who was the organ donor for an intestinal transplant. Each CDR3 is given with its conserved first and last residue. Fields, in order: V gene, J gene, CDR3 protein.

TRBV27,TRBJ2-7,CASSHGQGYEQYF
TRBV16,TRBJ1-3,CASSQSSAVGNTIYF
TRBV6-4,TRBJ2-5,CASEPPGGKGTQYF
TRBV13,TRBJ2-3,CASRVGGSREDTQYF
TRBV18,TRBJ2-7,CASSPQAGAPYEQYF
TRBV5-8,TRBJ2-5,CASSSRWTVQETQYF
TRBV2,TRBJ2-2,CASSDTRRVVYGELFF
TRBV7-8,TRBJ2-3,CASSYAGGFGTDTQYF
TRBV7-9,TRBJ1-1,CASLLSGVTEAFF
TRBV5-1,TRBJ2-3,CASSLAWTSGGTDTQYF
TRBV9,TRBJ2-5,CASSVGDGETQYF
TRBV6-6,TRBJ1-1,CASFGVPWLNTEAFF
TRBV6-1,TRBJ1-5,CASSVRSFNQPQHF
TRBV7-2,TRBJ2-1,CASGLAGGQFF
TRBV11-1,TRBJ2-2,CASSLEAAGLEAGELFF
TRBV7-9,TRBJ1-2,CASSSPRQGTIGYTF
TRBV30,TRBJ1-5,CAWSDLEGQPQHF
TRBV7-8,TRBJ2-2,CASSLGPHTGELFF
TRBV19,TRBJ2-7,CASSIGGSPYEQYF
TRBV7-2,TRBJ2-7,CASSLSGASSYEQYF
TRBV5-5,TRBJ2-3,CASSLAARGRTDTQYF
TRBV7-8,TRBJ2-7,CASSLARSYEQYF
TRBV9,TRBJ1-2,CASSVVGNYGYTF
TRBV4-1,TRBJ2-6,CASSQEEGAGANVLTF
TRBV11-2,TRBJ1-2,CASSLEAGVNYGYTF
TRBV25-1,TRBJ2-7,CASSELWGGTYEQYF
TRBV18,TRBJ2-7,CASSRSHEQYF
TRBV7-6,TRBJ2-3,CASSLGDTLTDTQYF
TRBV14,TRBJ2-4,CASSQSGYGNIQYF
TRBV6-6,TRBJ2-1,CASMLQDGYNEQFF
TRBV9,TRBJ1-4,CASSVGVGTDEKLFF
TRBV9,TRBJ2-1,CASSKRGGSYNEQFF
TRBV5-8,TRBJ1-1,CASSLMGTASNTEAFF
TRBV19,TRBJ2-1,CASTGAPLAGDSYNEQFF
TRBV27,TRBJ1-1,CASSLYFGARRTTEAFF